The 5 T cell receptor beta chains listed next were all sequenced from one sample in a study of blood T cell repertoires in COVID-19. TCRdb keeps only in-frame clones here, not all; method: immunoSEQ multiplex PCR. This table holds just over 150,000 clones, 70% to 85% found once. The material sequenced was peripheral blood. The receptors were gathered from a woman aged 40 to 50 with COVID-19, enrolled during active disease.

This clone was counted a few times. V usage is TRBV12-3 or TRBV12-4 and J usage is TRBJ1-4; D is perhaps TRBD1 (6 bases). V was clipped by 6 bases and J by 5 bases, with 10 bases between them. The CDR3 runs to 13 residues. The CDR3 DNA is TGTGCCAGCAGCCCCGACAGGAATGAAAAACTGTTTTTT. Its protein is CASSPDRNEKLFF.

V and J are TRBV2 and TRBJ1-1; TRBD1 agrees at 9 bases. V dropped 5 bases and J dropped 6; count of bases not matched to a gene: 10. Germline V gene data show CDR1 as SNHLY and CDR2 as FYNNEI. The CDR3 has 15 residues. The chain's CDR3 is CASSRPGQGNSEAFF. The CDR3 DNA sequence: TGTGCCAGCAGTCGCCCGGGACAGGGAAACTCTGAAGCTTTCTTT.

The CDR3 sequence: CASSRGLSSYNSPLHF. The CDR3 nucleotides read TGTGCCAGCAGCCGGGGTCTTAGCTCCTATAATTCACCCCTCCACTTT. The rearrangement links TRBV5-8 to TRBJ1-6; D is ambiguous. Germline CDR1 is SGHTS and CDR2 is YDEGEE. This CDR3 has 16 amino acids. The ends were cut back, 4 bases at V and 0 bases at J, with 11 bases in the middle.

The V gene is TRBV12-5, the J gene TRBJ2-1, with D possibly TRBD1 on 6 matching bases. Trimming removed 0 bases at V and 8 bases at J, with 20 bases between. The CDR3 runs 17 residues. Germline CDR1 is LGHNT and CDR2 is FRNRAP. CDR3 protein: CASGLVLGQGLRDEQFF. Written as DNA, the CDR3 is TGTGCTAGTGGTTTGGTACTGGGCCAGGGGTTAAGGGATGAGCAGTTCTTC.

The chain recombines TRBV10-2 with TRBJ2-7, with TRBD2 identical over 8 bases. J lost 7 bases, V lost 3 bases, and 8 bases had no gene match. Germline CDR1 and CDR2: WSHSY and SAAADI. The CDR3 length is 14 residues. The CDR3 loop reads CASSDGTPGGEQYF. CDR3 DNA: TGCGCCAGCAGTGATGGGACACCGGGGGGGGAGCAGTACTTC.